These T cell receptor beta chains were read from a single sample in a study of blood T cell repertoires in COVID-19. The table came from immunoSEQ multiplex PCR; TCRdb's copy has only in-frame clones and leaves some out. The sample includes 130,000 or so clones, 70% to 80% seen only once; the top ten take approximately 15%. Specimen: peripheral blood. Receptors originate from a man aged 45-65 years with acute or convalescent COVID-19. CDR3s include the opening cysteine and the closing phenylalanine or tryptophan. Fields, in order: clone size, V gene, D gene, J gene, CDR3 protein, CDR3 DNA. A D gene is named only where the DNA matches it firmly. Where a row states a size, it is once, few, many or the class of an expanded clone; other rows omit it.

NA	TRBV5-1	NA	TRBJ1-1	CASSGGTGDTEAFF	TGCGCCAGCAGCGGGGGGACCGGGGACACTGAAGCTTTCTTT
NA	TRBV6-5	NA	TRBJ1-4	CASSYFGGDRREKLFF	TGTGCCAGCAGTTACTTCGGAGGGGATAGGAGGGAAAAACTGTTTTTT
NA	TRBV30	TRBD1	TRBJ2-5	CAWSDYRGHRQETQYF	TGTGCCTGGAGTGACTACAGGGGGCATCGACAAGAGACCCAGTACTTC
NA	TRBV5-1	NA	TRBJ1-5	CASSYDSGNQPQHF	TGCGCCAGCAGCTATGACAGCGGGAATCAGCCCCAGCATTTT
few	TRBV6-2/TRBV6-3	NA	TRBJ2-3	CASSPGQLSLTDTQYF	TGTGCCAGCAGCCCTGGACAGCTTTCCCTCACAGATACGCAGTATTTT
NA	TRBV7-2	NA	TRBJ2-2	CASSLDGGNTGELFF	TGTGCCAGCAGCTTAGACGGCGGGAACACCGGGGAGCTGTTTTTT
NA	TRBV12-3/TRBV12-4	TRBD1	TRBJ1-2	CASTGQGSYGYTF	TGTGCCAGCACCGGACAGGGTTCCTATGGCTACACCTTC
NA	TRBV29-1	NA	TRBJ1-1	CSVFAGTTEAFF	TGCAGCGTTTTTGCGGGAACCACTGAAGCTTTCTTT
NA	TRBV3-1/TRBV3-2	NA	TRBJ1-4	CASSPRGVLNEKLFF	TGTGCCAGCAGCCCCAGAGGAGTCTTAAATGAAAAACTGTTTTTT
NA	TRBV7-9	TRBD1	TRBJ1-5	CASSFGTGGLGDQPQHF	TGTGCCAGCAGCTTTGGGACAGGGGGCTTAGGAGATCAGCCCCAGCATTTT
NA	TRBV6-5	TRBD2	TRBJ2-2	CASQTSGGRTGELFF	TGTGCCAGCCAAACTAGCGGGGGGCGCACCGGGGAGCTGTTTTTT
NA	TRBV18	TRBD1	TRBJ2-7	CASSPSGTGWYEQYF	TGTGCCAGCTCACCTTCAGGGACAGGGTGGTACGAGCAGTACTTC
NA	TRBV19	NA	TRBJ2-3	CASSLLPSTDTQYF	TGTGCCAGTAGTCTTCTCCCGAGCACAGATACGCAGTATTTT
NA	TRBV10-2	NA	TRBJ1-5	CASSAGSSNQPQHF	TGCGCCAGCAGTGCGGGTTCAAGCAATCAGCCCCAGCATTTT
once	TRBV19	TRBD1	TRBJ2-7	CASSEGQNYEQYF	TGTGCCAGTAGTGAGGGACAGAACTACGAGCAGTACTTC
NA	TRBV7-9	TRBD2	TRBJ2-1	CASSLGRGVGNEQFF	TGTGCCAGCAGCTTAGGGCGGGGGGTAGGCAATGAGCAGTTCTTC
NA	TRBV25-1	TRBD1	TRBJ1-4	CASSDSTGFNEKLFF	TGTGCCAGCAGTGACTCGACAGGGTTCAATGAAAAACTGTTTTTT
NA	TRBV3-1/TRBV3-2	TRBD2	TRBJ2-2	CASSQSGLVGGELFF	TGTGCCAGCAGCCAGTCCGGACTAGTAGGCGGGGAGCTGTTTTTT
once	TRBV2	TRBD1	TRBJ1-1	CASSGTGDRTEAFF	TGTGCCAGCAGCGGAACAGGGGATCGCACTGAAGCTTTCTTT
NA	TRBV27	TRBD1	TRBJ1-1	CATRRTGGTTEAFF	TGTGCCACGCGACGGACAGGGGGCACCACTGAAGCTTTCTTT
many	TRBV5-1	TRBD1	TRBJ1-1	CASSPLQGTKNTEAFF	TGCGCCAGCAGCCCGTTACAGGGGACGAAGAACACTGAAGCTTTCTTT
NA	TRBV10-3	NA	TRBJ1-2	CAISPDLVGYTF	TGTGCCATCAGTCCCGACTTGGTTGGCTACACCTTC
NA	TRBV4-1	TRBD1	TRBJ1-2	CASSQSTGYGYTF	TGCGCCAGCAGCCAATCGACAGGGTACGGCTACACCTTC
NA	TRBV11-3	TRBD2	TRBJ2-2	CASSLGLASGSGELFF	TGTGCCAGCAGCTTAGGACTAGCGAGTGGTTCCGGGGAGCTGTTTTTT
NA	TRBV10-1	NA	TRBJ2-5	CASSESGTRETQYF	TGCGCCAGCAGTGAGTCTGGTACTCGGGAGACCCAGTACTTC
NA	TRBV30	NA	TRBJ1-4	CAWSDRFNEKLFF	TGTGCCTGGAGCGATAGATTTAATGAAAAACTGTTTTTT
once	TRBV18	TRBD1	TRBJ1-1	CASSPTTPGQGNTEAFF	TGTGCCAGCTCACCAACGACCCCGGGACAGGGGAACACTGAAGCTTTCTTT
NA	TRBV10-2	NA	TRBJ1-5	CASSDWSNQPQHF	TGCGCCAGCAGCGACTGGAGCAATCAGCCCCAGCATTTT
NA	TRBV9	TRBD2	TRBJ2-1	CASSRTSGNYNEQFF	TGTGCCAGCAGTCGGACTAGCGGGAACTACAATGAGCAGTTCTTC
NA	TRBV9	TRBD2	TRBJ2-1	CASSTSSGGANEQFF	TGTGCCAGCAGCACCTCTAGCGGGGGGGCCAATGAGCAGTTCTTC
few	TRBV5-6	NA	TRBJ1-1	CASSYLRGNTEAFF	TGTGCCAGCAGTTACCTCAGGGGCAACACTGAAGCTTTCTTT
NA	TRBV30	NA	TRBJ1-1	CAWRFEAEAFF	TGTGCCTGGAGGTTTGAGGCTGAAGCTTTCTTT
NA	TRBV5-8	TRBD1	TRBJ1-2	CASSLAGTGGLTNYGYTF	TGTGCCAGCAGCTTGGCCGGGACAGGGGGCCTCACTAACTATGGCTACACCTTC
NA	TRBV10-2	NA	TRBJ1-2	CASNQGNPSYGYTF	TGCGCCAGCAATCAGGGGAATCCGAGCTATGGCTACACCTTC
NA	TRBV15	TRBD2	TRBJ2-1	CATSRDRAGGPNEQFF	TGTGCCACCAGCAGAGATCGAGCGGGGGGGCCCAATGAGCAGTTCTTC
NA	TRBV29-1	TRBD2	TRBJ2-1	CSVDGSGVSNEQFF	TGCAGCGTTGACGGTAGCGGGGTGTCCAATGAGCAGTTCTTC
few	TRBV5-1	NA	TRBJ2-3	CASSLGDLFDTDTQYF	TGCGCCAGCAGCTTAGGGGATCTCTTTGACACAGATACGCAGTATTTT
NA	TRBV28	NA	TRBJ1-1	CASSLPTRNTEAFF	TGTGCCAGCAGTTTACCCACCAGGAACACTGAAGCTTTCTTT
NA	TRBV7-3	TRBD1	TRBJ2-5	CASSRTGEETQYF	TGTGCCAGCAGCCGAACAGGGGAAGAGACCCAGTACTTC
NA	TRBV18	TRBD1	TRBJ1-1	CASSPGTGETEAFF	TGTGCCAGCTCACCTGGGACAGGGGAGACTGAAGCTTTCTTT
NA	TRBV15	NA	TRBJ1-2	CATSRDYSLYTF	TGTGCCACCAGCAGAGATTATTCCCTCTACACCTTC
NA	TRBV27	TRBD1	TRBJ2-4	CASGPDRGLNIQYF	TGTGCCAGCGGACCCGACAGGGGGTTAAACATTCAGTACTTC
NA	TRBV30	NA	TRBJ1-2	CAWSVEGRRYTF	TGTGCCTGGAGTGTAGAAGGGAGGCGCTACACCTTC
NA	TRBV19	TRBD2	TRBJ2-5	CASSIIAGLQLETQYF	TGTGCCAGTAGTATCATAGCGGGATTGCAGTTGGAGACCCAGTACTTC
NA	TRBV9	TRBD1	TRBJ2-1	CASSVGQGVNEQFF	TGTGCCAGCAGCGTCGGGCAGGGGGTAAATGAGCAGTTCTTC
NA	TRBV12-3/TRBV12-4	NA	TRBJ1-1	CASSSPGDTEAFF	TGTGCCAGCAGCTCCCCAGGGGACACTGAAGCTTTCTTT
NA	TRBV7-6	TRBD2	TRBJ2-5	CASSPGLASETQYF	TGTGCCAGCAGCCCGGGACTAGCTTCGGAGACCCAGTACTTC
NA	TRBV2	NA	TRBJ2-2	CASKYTGNTGELFF	TGTGCCAGCAAGTATACAGGCAACACCGGGGAGCTGTTTTTT
NA	TRBV7-9	NA	TRBJ1-5	CASSPTDSSNQPQHF	TGTGCCAGCAGCCCGACGGACAGTAGCAATCAGCCCCAGCATTTT
NA	TRBV18	TRBD1	TRBJ1-1	CASSDRGETEAFF	TGTGCCAGCTCCGACAGGGGGGAAACTGAAGCTTTCTTT
NA	TRBV14	TRBD1	TRBJ1-1	CASSQDFRTGLRQEAFF	TGTGCCAGCAGCCAAGATTTTCGGACAGGGTTGAGACAGGAAGCTTTCTTT
NA	TRBV30	NA	TRBJ1-1	CAWSRAEEAFF	TGTGCCTGGAGTCGTGCAGAAGAAGCTTTCTTT
NA	TRBV10-1	NA	TRBJ1-3	CASSESRTATGNTIYF	TGCGCCAGCAGTGAGTCGAGGACTGCGACAGGAAACACCATATATTTT
NA	TRBV14	NA	TRBJ2-1	CASSRLELAHNEQFF	TGTGCCAGCAGCAGGCTCGAACTAGCCCACAATGAGCAGTTCTTC